What follows are 19 T cell receptor beta chains derived from one specimen sequenced in a study of cytomegalovirus exposure and HLA in healthy donors. The PCR had 60 Vbeta and 13 Jbeta primers. Method: immunoSEQ multiplex PCR; TCRdb's copy keeps in-frame clones and lacks some. This repertoire shows under 150,000 clones, roughly 70% found once; its top ten account for 4% to 5%. Material: PBMCs. The receptors were sampled from a woman in her 40s in good health and CMV-seropositive.

The CDR3 DNA is TGCGCCAGCAGCGGCAGGGGAGACGAAAAACTGTTTTTT. It yields the protein CASSGRGDEKLFF. This rearrangement joins TRBV5-1 to TRBJ1-4; maybe TRBD1 (6 bases). Germline V CDR1 and CDR2: SGHRS, YFSETQ. The ends were cut back, 4 bases at V and 8 bases at J, with 12 bases in the middle. This CDR3 has 13 residues.

This clone showed up just once. The rearrangement joins TRBV14 to TRBJ2-1, with 8 bases aligning to TRBD2. Trimming at V came to 4 bases and at J to 8 bases, leaving 10 bases not matched to a gene. Per the germline V gene, CDR1 is SGHDN and CDR2 is FVKESK. The CDR3 runs 15 residues. The CDR3 spells CASSPLAGFVDEQFF. CDR3 nucleotides: TGTGCCAGCAGCCCCTTAGCGGGATTTGTTGATGAGCAGTTCTTC.

CDR3 protein: CASSQDISQPQHF. Here the CDR3 DNA reads TGCGCCAGCAGCCAGGACATCAGTCAGCCCCAGCATTTT. The chain links TRBV4-3 to TRBJ1-5, with D perhaps TRBD1 (5 bases). Trimming cost V 3 bases and J 6 bases, with 9 bases left between them. Per the germline V gene, CDR1 is LGHNA and CDR2 is YSLEER. The CDR3 has 13 amino acids.

V usage is TRBV14 and J usage is TRBJ2-1; D perhaps matches TRBD1 (5 bases). V lost 3 bases and J 1 base, leaving 7 bases between the germline ends. Germline V CDR1 and CDR2: SGHDN, FVKESK. CDR3 size: 14 residues. CDR3: CASSHRVSYNEQFF. CDR3 coding DNA: TGTGCCAGCAGCCACAGGGTTTCCTACAATGAGCAGTTCTTC.

The chain joins TRBV6-1 to TRBJ1-2; D is ambiguous. Germline V CDR1 and CDR2: MNHNS, SASEGT. The ends were cut back, 6 bases at V and 2 bases at J, with 10 bases in the middle. The CDR3 is 13 residues long. CDR3: CASRTAGNYGYTF. DNA for the CDR3: TGTGCCAGCAGGACGGCAGGAAACTATGGCTACACCTTC.

The CDR3 nucleotides read TGTGCCAGCAGCTTGGAACAAAACCCCTCTGGCTACACCTTC. This encodes CASSLEQNPSGYTF. J is TRBJ1-2 and V is TRBV5-4; no clear D. The V end lost 0 bases, the J end lost 7 bases, and 13 bases lay between the germline ends. The CDR3 length is 14 residues. Germline CDR1 reads SGHNT; CDR2 reads YYREEE (reference sequence).

This rearrangement joins TRBV11-1 to TRBJ2-3; 7 nucleotides line up with TRBD1. The CDR3 loop spans 16 amino acids. The trim removed 4 bases at V and 1 base at J, leaving 8 bases unmatched. Looked up from germline, CDR1 is SGHAT and CDR2 is FQDESV (reference sequence). The CDR3 loop is CASSYSTGLRTDTQYF. The DNA of the CDR3 is TGTGCCAGCAGCTATTCGACAGGGCTTCGCACAGATACGCAGTATTTT.

The J gene is TRBJ1-1, the V gene TRBV5-1; a weak D match, TRBD1 (6 bases). The V end was cut by 4 bases, the J end by 0 bases, with 10 bases between. Germline assignment: CDR1 SGHRS and CDR2 YFSETQ. The CDR3 has 14 residues. As DNA, the CDR3 is TGCGCCAGCAGCGTTGGACAGATGAACACTGAAGCTTTCTTT. It is translated as CASSVGQMNTEAFF.

The J gene is TRBJ2-2, the V gene TRBV7-9, with D perhaps TRBD2 (6 bases). The V end lost 5 bases, the J end lost 1 base, and 20 bases lay between the germline ends. CDR3 length: 18 residues. Germline CDR1 and CDR2: SEHNR and FQNEAQ (reference sequence). In DNA form, the CDR3 reads TGTGCCAGCAGCGGGGCGGGATCTTTACTATTGAACACCGGGGAGCTGTTTTTT. Amino acid sequence: CASSGAGSLLLNTGELFF. Full variable domain (missing parts from reference TRBV7-9 and TRBJ2-2): DTGVSQNPRHKITKRGQNVTFRCDPISEHNRLYWYRQTLGQGPEFLTYFQNEAQLEKSRLLSDRFSAERPKGSFSTLEIQRTEQGDSAMYLCASSGAGSLLLNTGELFFGEGSRLTVL.

This rearrangement joins TRBV25-1 to TRBJ1-6, with D hard to call. Trimming took 5 bases from V and 10 from J, leaving 12 bases between them. This CDR3 comprises 13 residues. Germline CDR1 is MGHDK and CDR2 is SYGVNS. The CDR3: CASSRLVESPLHF. CDR3 coding DNA: TGTGCCAGCAGTAGACTAGTCGAGTCACCCCTCCACTTT.

The gene calls are TRBV5-1 and TRBJ2-7; D is unclear. Per germline, CDR1 SGHRS and CDR2 YFSETQ. This CDR3 is 12 amino acids long. Trimming removed 0 bases at V and 4 bases at J, with 5 bases between. The CDR3 DNA reads as TGCGCCAGCAGCTTGGGACATTACGAGCAGTACTTC. It specifies CASSLGHYEQYF. The full variable domain, rest sourced from reference TRBV5-1 and TRBJ2-7, is KAGVTQTPRYLIKTRGQQVTLSCSPISGHRSVSWYQQTPGQGLQFLFEYFSETQRNKGNFPGRFSGRQFSNSRSEMNVSTLELGDSALYLCASSLGHYEQYFGPGTRLTVT.

This rearrangement joins TRBV15 to TRBJ2-1; 9 bases match TRBD2. The CDR3 has 17 amino acids. With V trimmed by 1 base and J by 6 bases, 10 bases remained unmatched. The germline CDR1 and CDR2 sequences are LNHNV and YYDKDF (reference sequence). The CDR3 region is CATSRVEGGRAFNEQFF. The CDR3 coding sequence is TGTGCCACCAGCAGAGTAGAGGGCGGGAGGGCCTTCAATGAGCAGTTCTTC.

In this sample, this clone turned up once. In DNA, the CDR3 is TGTGCCAGCTCAGGCAGGGGGCGAGGGGGGTCTATGAACACTGAAGCTTTCTTT. This encodes CASSGRGRGGSMNTEAFF. The chain couples TRBV18 to TRBJ1-1, with 8 bases identical to TRBD1. Losses at the gene ends were 5 bases for V and 0 bases for J; bases not matched to a gene: 14. This CDR3 comprises 18 residues. CDR1 is KGHSH and CDR2 is LQKENI in the germline V gene.

This chain links TRBV5-1 with TRBJ2-3; tentatively, D is TRBD2 (5 bases). This CDR3 contains 12 residues. V dropped 2 bases and J dropped 7 bases, with 8 bases sitting between them. CDR1 and CDR2 (germline): SGHRS, YFSETQ. CDR3 residues: CASSFSENTQYF. Here the CDR3 DNA reads TGCGCCAGCAGCTTTAGCGAGAATACGCAGTATTTT.

This clone was observed once. This rearrangement joins TRBV28 to TRBJ2-1, with 7 bases that match TRBD2. CDR3 length equals 16 residues. Unmatched junction bases numbered 10, after V lost 4 bases and J lost 4 bases. CDR1 is MDHEN and CDR2 is SYDVKM in the germline V gene. This CDR3 is CASSWGRQAGYNEQFF. In DNA, the CDR3 is TGTGCCAGCAGTTGGGGTCGGCAAGCGGGGTACAATGAGCAGTTCTTC.

The CDR3: CASRETYGGIEETQYF. The CDR3, as DNA: TGTGCCAGTCGGGAGACATACGGGGGAATAGAGGAGACCCAGTACTTC. The rearrangement links TRBV6-6 to TRBJ2-5, with D tentatively TRBD2 (6 bases). This CDR3 spans 16 amino acids. The V gene's germline CDR1 is MNHNY and CDR2 SVGAGI (reference sequence). Trimming shortened V by 9 bases and J by 5 bases, and 25 bases separated the two germline ends.

The J gene is TRBJ1-6, the V gene TRBV5-6, with D hard to call. The germline V gene has CDR1 SGHDT and CDR2 YYEEEE. The CDR3 runs 14 residues. V lost 0 bases and J lost 7, with 8 bases in between. CDR3 sequence reads: CASSLERANSPLHF. The CDR3 DNA sequence: TGTGCCAGCAGCTTGGAGAGGGCCAATTCACCCCTCCACTTT.

V gene TRBV7-2 combines with J gene TRBJ2-6; D gene unclear. CDR3 length: 16 amino acids. From germline, CDR1 is SGHTA and CDR2 FQGNSA. V was pared by 5 bases and J by 0 bases, with 11 bases between. The CDR3, as DNA: TGTGCCAGCAGCCCCCAGGCCATCTCTGGGGCCAACGTCCTGACTTTC. Its protein is CASSPQAISGANVLTF.

V gene TRBV30 combines with J gene TRBJ2-1; TRBD2 matches at 14 bases. CDR3 length equals 17 residues. V was pared by 5 bases and J by 12 bases, with 18 bases of the junction left unmatched. Germline V gene data show CDR1 as GTSNPN and CDR2 as SVGIG (reference sequence). The CDR3: CAWESGTSGRGVLGQFF. In nucleotides, the CDR3 is TGTGCCTGGGAATCCGGGACTAGCGGGAGAGGGGTACTGGGGCAGTTCTTC.